This T cell receptor beta chain emerged from a study of cytotoxic CD8 clonotypes in ibrutinib-treated CLL. Overall study: Results showed 25 or so partial and 2 complete responses; following median approximately 73 months, around 14 remained remitted, about 12 advanced.

Study-level points and caveats: There were few public clonotypes, and on treatment they contracted or stayed stable.

The length of the CDR3 is 12 residues. V lost 5 bases, J lost 8 bases, and 13 bases lay in between. Germline V gives CDR1 MDHEN, CDR2 SYDVKM. As regards this clone: Its antigen is unidentified.

Assay used: immunoSEQ multiplex PCR; TCRdb lists only in-frame clones, some missing. The table records a few hundred thousand clones, around four fifths of them present only once. Source: PBMCs, taken before ibrutinib treatment. The sequence was obtained from a human donor with chronic lymphocytic leukemia. The chain is built from TRBV28 and TRBJ2-7; no definite D call. CDR3 amino acids: CASSQQTTKQYF. In DNA form, the CDR3 reads TGTGCCAGCAGTCAACAGACAACGAAGCAGTACTTC.